Listed here are 13 T cell receptor beta chains from one sample, sequenced in a study of CD8 T cells in ankylosing spondylitis. Study-level results: Made up of eight highly homologous variants, a TCR beta motif appeared characteristic of ankylosing spondylitis blood.

Each CDR3 protein is one row after TCRdb ran MiXCR on the 5' RACE reads. The top ten clones hold around 3.6% of a sample with 450,000 to 550,000 distinct CDR3 sequences, roughly 5.3% of them seen once. These receptors' antigens are unknown. Sequenced input: blood, either unsorted or a sorted T cell fraction (not recorded which). The receptor set was obtained from a male donor with ankylosing spondylitis.

This clonotype was counted at least ten times. This chain connects TRBV7-2 to TRBJ2-3; D may be TRBD1 (7 bases). The CDR3 loop spans 14 amino acids. In germline, CDR1 is SGHTA, CDR2 FQGNSA. The V end was cut by 0 bases, the J end by 8 bases, with 12 bases between. The CDR3 DNA sequence: TGTGCCAGCAGCTTAGCCGGGCAGGGGGGTACGCAGTATTTT. Translation gives CASSLAGQGGTQYF.

Many counts were recorded for this clonotype. DNA for the CDR3: TGCAGTGCTAGGGGCGGAACCCTCCGGGAGACCCAGTACTTC. This encodes CSARGGTLRETQYF. The V gene is TRBV20-1, the J gene TRBJ2-5; no definite D call. Trimming left V 3 bases short and J 5 bases short, with 16 bases between. The germline gives CDR1 DFQATT, CDR2 SNEGSKA (reference sequence). The CDR3 is 14 amino acids.

This clonotype has a count of ten or more. The chain couples TRBV7-2 to TRBJ2-5; no clear D. Per the germline V gene, CDR1 is SGHTA and CDR2 is FQGNSA. The CDR3 is 15 amino acids. Between the trimmed V and J ends, which lost 1 base and 3 bases, there was a span of 12 bases. CDR3 in amino acids: CASSLDRHLKETQYF. In DNA, the CDR3 is TGTGCCAGCAGCTTAGACAGACACCTCAAAGAGACCCAGTACTTC.

This clonotype was seen at least ten times. The CDR3, as DNA: TGTGCCAGCAGTGACCTGCCCCGCCCAGGGAAGACCCAGTACTTC. Translated: CASSDLPRPGKTQYF. J is TRBJ2-5 and V is TRBV6-1, with D tentatively TRBD1 (5 bases). CDR1 and CDR2 from the germline V gene are MNHNS and SASEGT. Trimming shortened V by 3 bases and J by 6 bases, and 17 bases separated the two germline ends. CDR3 length equals 15 residues.

Many counts were recorded for this clonotype. The chain couples TRBV5-1 to TRBJ1-6; no reliable D call. In germline, CDR1 is SGHRS, CDR2 YFSETQ. Trimming stripped 5 bases from V and 6 bases from J, with 9 bases between. The CDR3 length is 13 residues. The CDR3 DNA reads TGCGCCAGCAGAGCAGAGGGTAATTCACCCCTCCACTTT. Translating gives CASRAEGNSPLHF.

This clonotype was seen a handful of times. The chain has TRBV5-1 and TRBJ1-1; possible D gene TRBD1, 5 bases. Per the germline V gene, CDR1 is SGHRS and CDR2 is YFSETQ. The CDR3 extends over 17 amino acids. V lost 4 bases and J 0 bases, leaving 19 bases between the germline ends. The CDR3 nucleotides read TGCGCCAGCAGCCCAATAGGGGCAGGGCTGATGAACACTGAAGCTTTCTTT. Protein sequence: CASSPIGAGLMNTEAFF.

This clonotype came up a few times. The V and J genes are TRBV4-3 and TRBJ2-7; possible D gene TRBD2, 5 bases. V lost 0 bases and J lost 0, with 6 bases in between. This CDR3 has 14 residues. Germline V CDR1 and CDR2: LGHNA, YSLEER. The CDR3 DNA reads as TGCGCCAGCAGCCAAGAACGGGACTCCTACGAGCAGTACTTC. As protein: CASSQERDSYEQYF.

This clonotype has a handful of counts. The chain combines TRBV20-1 with TRBJ2-1; 9 bases line up with TRBD2. CDR1 DFQATT and CDR2 SNEGSKA come from the germline V gene (reference sequence). The CDR3 has 17 residues. V lost 0 bases to trimming and J lost 2 bases; unmatched junction nucleotides: 8. The CDR3 bases are TGCAGTGCTAGAGATTCTGAGCGGGGGGTCCCCTACAATGAGCAGTTCTTC. This codes for CSARDSERGVPYNEQFF.

This clonotype has ten or more counts. The chain joins TRBV6-1 to TRBJ1-5; unclear D gene. The V and J ends lost 4 bases and 7 bases respectively, with 8 bases between them. Germline CDR1 is MNHNS and CDR2 is SASEGT. The CDR3 covers 12 residues. CDR3 DNA sequence: TGTGCCAGCAGTGGGACCTGGCAGCCCCAGCATTTT. Translating it yields CASSGTWQPQHF.

This clonotype was seen many times. The chain has TRBV4-2 and TRBJ2-5, with 9 bases identical to TRBD2. Germline CDR1 reads LGHNA; CDR2 reads YNFKEQ. The CDR3 runs 15 residues. After removal of 4 bases from V and 1 base from J, the junction contained 4 bases not matched to a gene. CDR3 loop: CASSPSGAVQETQYF. The CDR3 region has the DNA TGTGCCAGCAGCCCTAGCGGGGCCGTCCAAGAGACCCAGTACTTC.

This clonotype was observed at least ten times. The chain couples TRBV29-1 to TRBJ2-1; D is ambiguous. V was trimmed by 6 bases and J by 8 bases, leaving 17 bases between them. Germline V lookup: CDR1 SQVTM, CDR2 ANQGSEA. The CDR3 sequence is 13 residues long. CDR3 sequence reads: CSVAYFLVDEQFF. CDR3 in DNA: TGCAGCGTCGCTTACTTCCTCGTAGATGAGCAGTTCTTC.

There are many counts of this clonotype. This chain links TRBV15 with TRBJ2-3; 9 bases map to TRBD1. This CDR3 is 14 amino acids long. Germline lookup yields CDR1 LNHNV and CDR2 YYDKDF (reference sequence). Trimming at V came to 4 bases and at J to 6 bases, leaving 5 bases not matched to a gene. This chain's CDR3 is CATSNDRGRDTQYF. CDR3 nucleotides: TGTGCCACCAGCAACGACAGGGGGAGGGATACGCAGTATTTT.

This clonotype was detected many times. The chain is built from TRBV27 and TRBJ1-2; 8 bases are shared with TRBD1. This CDR3 has 17 residues. CDR1 and CDR2 (germline): MNHEY, SMNVEV (reference sequence). V was clipped by 1 base and J by 4 bases; unmatched bases: 11. The CDR3 nucleotides read TGTGCCAGCAGTTTATTAGGAGACAGGGGATCGGTCTATGGCTACACCTTC. This codes for CASSLLGDRGSVYGYTF.